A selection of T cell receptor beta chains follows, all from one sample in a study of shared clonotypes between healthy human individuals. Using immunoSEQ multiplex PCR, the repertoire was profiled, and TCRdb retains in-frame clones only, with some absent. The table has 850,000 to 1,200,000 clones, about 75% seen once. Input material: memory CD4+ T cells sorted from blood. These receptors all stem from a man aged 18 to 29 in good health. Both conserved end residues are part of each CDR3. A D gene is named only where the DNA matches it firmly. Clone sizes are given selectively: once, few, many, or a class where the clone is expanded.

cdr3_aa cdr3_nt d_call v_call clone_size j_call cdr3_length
CASRSSSGANVLTF TGTGCCAGCAGGTCTAGCTCTGGGGCCAACGTCCTGACTTTC - TRBV6-5 - TRBJ2-6 14
CASSFCSTVTNTGELFF TGTGCCAGCAGCTTTTGCTCGACCGTAACGAACACCGGGGAGCTGTTTTTT - TRBV5-7 once TRBJ2-2 17
CASSFREGTYEQYF TGTGCCAGCAGTTTCCGGGAGGGGACCTACGAGCAGTACTTC TRBD2 TRBV27 many TRBJ2-7 14
CASSGISGPAQPQHF TGTGCCAGCAGTGGAATTTCCGGGCCCGCTCAGCCCCAGCATTTT - TRBV2 - TRBJ1-5 15
CASSLVGYNSPLHF TGTGCCAGCAGCTTAGTCGGGTACAATTCACCCCTCCACTTT - TRBV7-2 - TRBJ1-6 14
CASSFSGANEKLFF TGTGCTAGCAGCTTCTCGGGAGCTAATGAAAAACTGTTTTTT - TRBV7-7 - TRBJ1-4 14
CASSLSQGVETQYF TGTGCCAGCTCACTGTCCCAGGGAGTAGAGACCCAGTACTTC - TRBV18 - TRBJ2-5 14
CASSKGGAVGGSYGYTF TGTGCCAGCAGCAAAGGGGGGGCAGTCGGTGGGAGCTATGGCTACACCTTC - TRBV21-1 - TRBJ1-2 17
CASSLVPRETQYF TGTGCCAGCAGCTTGGTTCCACGGGAGACCCAGTACTTC - TRBV5-8 - TRBJ2-5 13
CASSPRGGSRNTEAFF TGTGCCAGCAGCCCGCGCGGGGGGTCACGGAACACTGAAGCTTTCTTT - TRBV7-2 - TRBJ1-1 16
CAIRSNAVLGTGNTEAFF TGTGCCATACGATCTAACGCCGTCCTCGGGACAGGGAACACTGAAGCTTTCTTT TRBD1 TRBV10-3 - TRBJ1-1 18
CASSPIPMGSYNEQFF TGTGCCAGCTCACCAATCCCGATGGGGTCCTACAATGAGCAGTTCTTC - TRBV18 - TRBJ2-1 16
CASSQSPNYGYTF TGTGCCAGCAGTCAGAGTCCTAACTATGGCTACACCTTC - TRBV2 once TRBJ1-2 13
CASSIEERGVAHNEQFF TGTGCCAGTAGTATAGAGGAGCGGGGAGTCGCCCATAATGAGCAGTTCTTC TRBD2 TRBV19 - TRBJ2-1 17
CASRRQSNQPQHF TGTGCCAGCAGGCGACAGAGCAATCAGCCCCAGCATTTT - TRBV6-5 few TRBJ1-5 13
CAISLSGGVYNEQFF TGTGCCATCAGTTTGAGCGGGGGGGTGTACAATGAGCAGTTCTTC TRBD2 TRBV10-3 - TRBJ2-1 15
CASSLGEGIQPQHF TGCGCCAGCAGCTTGGGAGAGGGAATTCAGCCCCAGCATTTT - TRBV5-1 - TRBJ1-5 14
CASSVEASSYNSPLHF TGTGCCAGCAGCGTAGAGGCGAGCTCCTATAATTCACCCCTCCACTTT - TRBV9 few TRBJ1-6 16
CSGLRNEQFF TGCAGTGGTCTGCGCAATGAGCAGTTCTTC - TRBV20-1 - TRBJ2-1 10
CATSNPGTGGNEQFF TGTGCCACCAGCAATCCCGGGACAGGGGGCAATGAGCAGTTCTTC TRBD1 TRBV15 once TRBJ2-1 15
CASSLQPSGGAGETQYF TGTGCCAGCAGCTTGCAACCTAGCGGGGGGGCTGGAGAGACCCAGTACTTC TRBD2 TRBV7-2 - TRBJ2-5 17
CASSYGRETQYF TGTGCCAGCAGCTATGGTCGAGAGACCCAGTACTTC - TRBV7-2 - TRBJ2-5 12
CASSQALWEGVTEAFF TGCGCCAGCAGCCAAGCCCTCTGGGAAGGGGTCACTGAAGCTTTCTTT - TRBV4-1 once TRBJ1-1 16
CASSLGDGGMSYNEQFF TGTGCCAGCAGCTTAGGGGATGGGGGAATGTCCTACAATGAGCAGTTCTTC - TRBV7-9 - TRBJ2-1 17
CASSLVSGSPREQYF TGCGCCAGCAGCTTGGTTAGCGGGAGTCCGCGCGAGCAGTACTTC TRBD2 TRBV5-1 - TRBJ2-7 15
CASIFGGGNSYEQYF TGTGCCAGCATCTTCGGAGGGGGAAACTCCTACGAGCAGTACTTC - TRBV6-1 - TRBJ2-7 15
CASSESEGWSSPLHF TGTGCCAGCAGTGAATCTGAGGGTTGGTCTTCACCCCTCCACTTT - TRBV25-1 - TRBJ1-6 15
CASSPGGVRAYEQYF TGTGCCAGCTCACCAGGCGGCGTCCGAGCCTACGAGCAGTACTTC - TRBV18 few TRBJ2-7 15
CASSLALRSGGGYTF TGTGCCAGCAGCTTAGCTCTAAGGTCGGGGGGTGGCTACACCTTC - TRBV7-2 - TRBJ1-2 15
CASTISRPGQGNTGELFF TGTGCCAGCACTATTTCCCGACCGGGACAGGGTAACACCGGGGAGCTGTTTTTT TRBD1 TRBV28 - TRBJ2-2 18
CASSFSFRDCSNQPQHF TGTGCCAGCAGCTTCTCCTTCCGGGATTGTAGCAATCAGCCCCAGCATTTT - TRBV13 - TRBJ1-5 17
CASSEPGGLDEKLFF TGTGCCAGCAGTGAGCCAGGGGGCTTGGATGAAAAACTGTTTTTT TRBD1 TRBV6-1 - TRBJ1-4 15
CASSVETPGGGPSTQYF TGTGCCAGCAGCGTAGAGACTCCGGGGGGAGGGCCGTCGACGCAGTATTTT TRBD2 TRBV9 - TRBJ2-3 17
CASSLKPAFRGARTYEQYF TGTGCCAGCAGCTTAAAGCCGGCTTTCAGGGGCGCCCGGACCTACGAGCAGTACTTC - TRBV7-3 - TRBJ2-7 19
CAISESMYEGTEAFF TGTGCCATCAGTGAGTCGATGTACGAAGGCACTGAAGCTTTCTTT - TRBV10-3 - TRBJ1-1 15
CASSARPSDGYTF TGTGCCAGCAGCGCCCGACCCTCCGATGGATACACCTTC - TRBV9 - TRBJ1-2 13
CASSSVKEKLFF TGTGCCAGCAGTTCGGTGAAAGAAAAACTGTTTTTT - TRBV27 few TRBJ1-4 12
CASSLERGTYNEQFF TGTGCCAGCAGCTTAGAGCGGGGTACCTACAATGAGCAGTTCTTC TRBD2 TRBV13 - TRBJ2-1 15
CASSSSTDTYEQYF TGCGCCAGCAGCTCGTCAACCGACACCTACGAGCAGTACTTC - TRBV5-1 - TRBJ2-7 14
CASSTGLAGGPLAKNIQYF TGTGCCAGCAGCACCGGACTAGCGGGGGGCCCTCTGGCCAAAAACATTCAGTACTTC TRBD2 TRBV9 - TRBJ2-4 19
CASKAGTDNSPLHF TGTGCCAGCAAGGCCGGGACCGATAATTCACCCCTCCACTTT - TRBV6-1 - TRBJ1-6 14
CASSLGGRVEETQYF TGCGCCAGCAGCTTGGGTGGGCGGGTGGAAGAGACCCAGTACTTC - TRBV5-1 - TRBJ2-5 15
CASSLRGQRGNEQFF TGTGCCAGCAGCTTGAGAGGTCAAAGGGGCAATGAGCAGTTCTTC - TRBV7-3 - TRBJ2-1 15
CASGTWRGTIYF TGTGCCAGCGGGACCTGGAGGGGGACCATATATTTT - TRBV19 - TRBJ1-3 12
CASSLDGLAVPGTQYF TGTGCCAGCAGCTTAGATGGACTAGCGGTTCCAGGGACCCAGTACTTC TRBD2 TRBV11-2 - TRBJ2-5 16
CASSLDPVSGNTIYF TGTGCCAGCAGCTTGGATCCAGTCTCTGGAAACACCATATATTTT - TRBV5-6 - TRBJ1-3 15
CASSPQTGSPTDTQYF TGTGCCAGTAGTCCCCAGACAGGGAGTCCCACAGATACGCAGTATTTT TRBD1 TRBV19 - TRBJ2-3 16
CASSVLGTSRVDNEQFF TGTGCCAGCAGCGTATTGGGGACTAGCAGGGTGGACAATGAGCAGTTCTTC TRBD2 TRBV9 - TRBJ2-1 17
CASSLAGRRGQPQHF TGTGCCAGCAGCTTGGCCGGACGACGGGGTCAGCCCCAGCATTTT - TRBV5-6 - TRBJ1-5 15
CASSVAGPGGQETQYF TGTGCCAGCAGCGTAGCTGGCCCGGGAGGGCAAGAGACCCAGTACTTC TRBD2 TRBV9 - TRBJ2-5 16
CASSSSGSYNEQFF TGTGCCAGCAGCTCCTCGGGTTCCTACAATGAGCAGTTCTTC - TRBV5-4 - TRBJ2-1 14
CASSPDRGYQPQHF TGTGCCAGCAGCCCGGACAGGGGTTATCAGCCCCAGCATTTT TRBD1 TRBV27 - TRBJ1-5 14
CASSLGSGGIGEAFF TGCGCCAGCAGCTTGGGGTCAGGGGGGATAGGTGAAGCTTTCTTT TRBD1 TRBV5-1 - TRBJ1-1 15
CASSQDQVGELFF TGTGCCAGCAGCCAAGATCAAGTCGGGGAGCTGTTTTTT - TRBV4-2 - TRBJ2-2 13
CASSATSTDTQYF TGTGCCAGCAGCGCTACTAGCACAGATACGCAGTATTTT - TRBV7-3 - TRBJ2-3 13